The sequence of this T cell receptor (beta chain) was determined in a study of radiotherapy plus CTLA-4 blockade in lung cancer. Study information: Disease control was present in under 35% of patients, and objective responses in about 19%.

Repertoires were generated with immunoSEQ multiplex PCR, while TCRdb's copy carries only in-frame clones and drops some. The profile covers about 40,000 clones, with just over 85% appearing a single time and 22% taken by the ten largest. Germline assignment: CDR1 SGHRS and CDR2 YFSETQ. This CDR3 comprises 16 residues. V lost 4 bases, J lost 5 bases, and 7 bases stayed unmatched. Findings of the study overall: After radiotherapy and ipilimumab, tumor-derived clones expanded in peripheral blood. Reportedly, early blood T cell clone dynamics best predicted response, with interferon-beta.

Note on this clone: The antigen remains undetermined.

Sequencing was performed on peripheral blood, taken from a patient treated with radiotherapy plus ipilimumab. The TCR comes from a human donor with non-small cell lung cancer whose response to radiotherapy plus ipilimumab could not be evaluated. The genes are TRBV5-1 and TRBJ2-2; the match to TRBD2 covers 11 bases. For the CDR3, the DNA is TGCGCCAGCAGCACAACAGGGACTAGCGGTACCGGGGAGCTGTTTTTT. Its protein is CASSTTGTSGTGELFF.